The text below deals with one T cell receptor beta chain. The antigen remains unidentified. The data are from a study of memory CD4+ T cells and cytomegalovirus serostatus. Study information: Healthy Belgian adult donors included under ten CMV-positive and 24 CMV-negative people.

The CDR3 spans 16 residues. Per germline, CDR1 MNHEY and CDR2 SMNVEV (reference sequence). The ends lost 0 bases at V and 7 bases at J; junction bases unmatched: 6. General study points: CMV serostatus prediction reached median AUC 0.95, or 0.91 with US-trained model. Of 150 to 200 reported CMV TCRbeta sequences, under 80 were found in memory CD4+ repertoires.

Method: immunoSEQ multiplex PCR; TCRdb's copy keeps in-frame clones and lacks some. The sample lists tens of thousands of clones; roughly 79% were seen once. The sort gate was single viable CD3+CD4+CD8-CD45RO+ cells for memory CD4+ T cells. The V and J genes are TRBV27 and TRBJ2-2; 9 positions match TRBD1. The TCR originated in an adult in good health and CMV-seronegative. Source material: memory CD4+ T cells from blood. This CDR3 reads CASSLSRQGGNGELFF. DNA of the CDR3: TGTGCCAGCAGTTTATCTCGACAGGGGGGGAACGGGGAGCTGTTTTTT.